The 17 T cell receptor beta chains below were found in one sample sequenced in a study of T cell clonality in common variable immunodeficiency. Clones were read by immunoSEQ multiplex PCR, and TCRdb kept only the in-frame ones, dropping some. The sample was found to contain tens of thousands of clones, and every one recurs. Material for sequencing was peripheral blood mononuclear cells. The receptor source for this set is a person aged 18 to 75 in good health.

This clone was observed many times. Coverage ceases 3 residues before the CDR3 finishes, and the germline J gene fills in the end. V and J are TRBV5-1 and TRBJ1-6; 7 bases match TRBD1. V lost 4 bases and J lost 5; bases outside the gene matches: 9. This CDR3 region has 16 residues. In germline, CDR1 is SGHRS, CDR2 YFSETQ. The CDR3 here is CASSNRGTVNNSPLHF. The covered CDR3 bases are TGCGCCAGCAGCAATCGTGGGACAGTCAATAATTCACCC. Based on the CDR3 plus reference TRBV5-1 and TRBJ1-6, the full variable domain is KAGVTQTPRYLIKTRGQQVTLSCSPISGHRSVSWYQQTPGQGLQFLFEYFSETQRNKGNFPGRFSGRQFSNSRSEMNVSTLELGDSALYLCASSNRGTVNNSPLHFGNGTRLTVT.

This clone was picked up many times. Read data end 3 residues before the CDR3 end; the end is taken from the germline J gene. In the same sample, other DNA sequences code for this CDR3. The gene calls are TRBV30 and TRBJ1-6, with D possibly being TRBD1 (6 bases). The CDR3 runs 13 residues. Germline V lookup: CDR1 GTSNPN, CDR2 SVGIG (reference sequence). Trimming left V 0 bases short and J 6 bases short, with 6 bases between. The covered CDR3 bases are TGTGCCTGGAGTGTACAGGGTAATTCACCC. Amino acid sequence: CAWSVQGNSP. The complete CDR3 sequence is CAWSVQGNSPLHF. Together with reference TRBV30 and TRBJ1-6, the CDR3 gives the full variable domain: SQTIHQWPATLVQPVGSPLSLECTVEGTSNPNLYWYRQAAGRGLQLLFYSVGIGQISSEVPQNLSASRPQDRQFILSSKKLLLSDSGFYLCAWSVQGNSPLHFGNGTRLTVT.

This clone turned up a few times. The sequence runs out 3 residues before the end of the CDR3; the remainder is reconstructed from the germline J gene. J is TRBJ2-7 and V is TRBV20-1; 8 bases align to TRBD2. The germline V gene encodes CDR1 DFQATT and CDR2 SNEGSKA (reference sequence). Unmatched junction bases numbered 13, after V lost 1 base and J lost 2 bases. The CDR3 sequence is 17 residues long. The CDR3 bases that were read are TGCAGTGCTAGAGTGCCCTGTGTGGTAGCGGGGACCTACGAG. As protein: CSARVPCVVAGTYE. The entire CDR3 protein is CSARVPCVVAGTYEQYF.

This clone has a count of ten or more. Read data end 3 residues before the CDR3 end; the end is taken from the germline J gene. The J gene is TRBJ2-7, the V gene TRBV4-1, with TRBD1 as a possible D gene (6 bases). Trimming shortened V by 3 bases and J by 3 bases, and 18 bases separated the two germline ends. The germline V gene encodes CDR1 MGHRA and CDR2 YSYEKL. The CDR3 extends over 16 amino acids. CDR3 DNA, as far as it was read: TGCGCCAGCAGCCACCGCCCGACGGACAGCTTCTACGAG. Its translation is CASSHRPTDSFYE. The entire CDR3 protein is CASSHRPTDSFYEQYF.

This clone has ten or more counts. The observed sequence ends 3 residues before the CDR3 terminus, with the missing tail filled in from the germline J gene. V gene TRBV30 combines with J gene TRBJ2-3; TRBD1 is a possible D gene (6 bases). The V and J ends lost 5 bases and 4 bases respectively, with 7 bases between them. The CDR3 has 11 residues. Germline V gives CDR1 GTSNPN, CDR2 SVGIG (reference sequence). The CDR3 bases that were read are TGTGCCTGGGCAGGGGCAGATACG. This codes for CAWAGADT. The entire CDR3 protein is CAWAGADTQYF. Filled out from reference TRBV30 and TRBJ2-3, the complete variable domain reads SQTIHQWPATLVQPVGSPLSLECTVEGTSNPNLYWYRQAAGRGLQLLFYSVGIGQISSEVPQNLSASRPQDRQFILSSKKLLLSDSGFYLCAWAGADTQYFGPGTRLTVL.

Details on this clone: The CDR3 end falls 3 residues outside the read, so it is completed with the germline J gene. V usage is TRBV19 and J usage is TRBJ1-1, with D perhaps TRBD1 (5 bases). Germline loops: CDR1 LNHDA, CDR2 SQIVND (reference sequence). V lost 2 bases and J 4 bases, leaving 8 bases between the germline ends. The CDR3 has 13 amino acids. The CDR3 loop reads CASSIQGGTEAFF. The covered CDR3 bases are TGTGCCAGTAGTATACAGGGAGGCACTGAA.

In its sample, this clone was seen many times. The read ends 3 residues early relative to the CDR3; the germline J gene fills the gap. The V gene is TRBV18, the J gene TRBJ2-4, with TRBD2 matching over 7 bases. Looked up from germline, CDR1 is KGHSH and CDR2 is LQKENI. V gave up 6 bases and J gave up 1 base; unmatched junction bases: 6. The CDR3 totals 15 residues. The sequenced CDR3 bases are TGTGCCAGCTCCCCCGGGGAGGGTGCCAAAAACATT. It specifies CASSPGEGAKNI. The CDR3 in full is CASSPGEGAKNIQYF.

In this sample, this clone turned up many times. Read sequence stops 3 residues before the CDR3 end, and the germline J gene provides the missing end. This chain uses TRBV5-1 with TRBJ2-1, with D perhaps matching TRBD1 (6 bases). The V end was cut by 0 bases, the J end by 4 bases, with 14 bases between. Germline lookup yields CDR1 SGHRS and CDR2 YFSETQ. The CDR3 is 16 residues long. The sequenced CDR3 bases are TGCGCCAGCAGCTTGGAAGTCCGGGACAAGTACAATGAG. Residues: CASSLEVRDKYNE. The full CDR3 sequence reads CASSLEVRDKYNEQFF.

This clone was seen many times. The CDR3 extends 3 residues past the end of the read, so its final part is completed from the germline J gene. This rearrangement joins TRBV6-2 or TRBV6-3 to TRBJ2-2, with 9 bases aligning to TRBD2. The junction had 10 bases not matched to a gene; V was cut back by 0 bases and J by 8 bases. The CDR3 runs to 17 residues. The germline V gene has CDR1 MNHEY and CDR2 SVGEGT. The DNA read from the CDR3 is TGTGCCAGCAGTTACTCAAGCCTAGCGGGAATGGTTGGGGAG. It codes for CASSYSSLAGMVGE. The CDR3 as a whole reads CASSYSSLAGMVGELFF.

This clone was detected many times. Coverage ceases 3 residues before the CDR3 finishes, and the germline J gene fills in the end. The V and J genes are TRBV7-2 and TRBJ1-4, with 8 bases matching TRBD1. The germline CDR1 and CDR2 sequences are SGHTA and FQGNSA. This CDR3 spans 15 amino acids. The ends lost 5 bases at V and 7 bases at J; junction bases unmatched: 9. The CDR3 spells CASSLRTGPGEKLFF. Incomplete CDR3 DNA: TGTGCCAGCAGCCTACGGACAGGGCCGGGTGAAAAA.

In the case of this clone: The CDR3 end falls 3 residues outside the read, so it is completed with the germline J gene. This chain joins TRBV2 and TRBJ2-7; D may be TRBD2 (7 bases). Trimming left V 4 bases short and J 2 bases short, with 18 bases between. The CDR3 consists of 16 residues. Germline V gene data show CDR1 as SNHLY and CDR2 as FYNNEI. CDR3 bases read: TGTGCCAGCAGTGTTCTGGGGGGGGCCATCCCCTACGAG. Amino acids: CASSVLGGAIPYE. The full CDR3 protein is CASSVLGGAIPYEQYF.

This clone showed up many times. The sequenced part of the CDR3 DNA is TGTGCCAGCAGCTTAACCGGGGGGGTTAACAATGAG. Encoded protein: CASSLTGGVNNE. The whole CDR3 sequence reads CASSLTGGVNNEQFF. The chain couples TRBV11-2 to TRBJ2-1; 8 bases line up with TRBD2. Read coverage stops 3 residues before the CDR3 terminus; the germline J gene supplies the remainder. This CDR3 contains 15 residues. Germline trimming cut 2 bases from V and 5 bases from J; bases unmatched to any gene: 5. CDR1 SGHAT and CDR2 FQNNGV come from the germline V gene. The full variable domain, in which reference TRBV11-2 and TRBJ2-1 provide the parts outside the CDR3, is EAGVAQSPRYKIIEKRQSVAFWCNPISGHATLYWYQQILGQGPKLLIQFQNNGVVDDSQLPKDRFSAERLKGVDSTLKIQPAKLEDSAVYLCASSLTGGVNNEQFFGPGTRLTVL.

This clone was seen at least ten times. The sequence runs out 3 residues before the end of the CDR3; the remainder is reconstructed from the germline J gene. The chain links TRBV6-1 to TRBJ1-5; D is undetermined. V was shortened by 1 base and J by 4 bases, with 14 bases between the two germline ends. This CDR3 is 16 amino acids long. Germline CDR1 MNHNS, CDR2 SASEGT. This CDR3 reads CASSEVAGYANQPQHF. The part of the CDR3 DNA that was read is TGTGCCAGCAGTGAAGTGGCAGGTTATGCGAATCAGCCC.

In its sample, this clone was seen many times. The read ends 3 residues before the CDR3 terminus; that terminus is restored from the germline J gene. The V and J genes are TRBV7-9 and TRBJ2-7; weak D call: TRBD1 (5 bases). Germline V gives CDR1 SEHNR, CDR2 FQNEAQ (reference sequence). The length of the CDR3 is 13 residues. The V gene lost 5 bases and the J gene lost 2 bases, with 10 bases spanning the gap. The CDR3 is CASSGRTPYEQYF. The sequenced CDR3 bases are TGTGCCAGCAGCGGACGGACACCCTACGAG.

This clone was picked up many times. The CDR3 end falls 3 residues outside the read, so it is completed with the germline J gene. This chain connects TRBV11-2 to TRBJ2-1; TRBD2 aligns across 9 bases. The V gene's germline CDR1 is SGHAT and CDR2 FQNNGV. V trimming: 6 bases; J trimming: 8 bases; junction bases outside the gene matches: 11. This CDR3 region has 15 residues. CDR3 DNA, as far as it was read: TGTGCCAGCAGGATGCGGGAGGGCCTGGGTGATGAG. Amino acids: CASRMREGLGDE. The full-length CDR3 reads as CASRMREGLGDEQFF.

The sample holds many counts of this clone. The sequenced part of the CDR3 DNA is TGTGCCAGCTCACCGGGACAGGGGGGGCAGCCC. Encoded protein: CASSPGQGGQP. The whole CDR3 sequence is CASSPGQGGQPQHF. This sequence joins TRBV18 and TRBJ1-5; 11 positions agree with TRBD1. The read terminates 3 residues before the CDR3 end, so the remaining end is supplied by the germline J gene. Looked up from germline, CDR1 is KGHSH and CDR2 is LQKENI. V was pared by 3 bases and J by 7 bases, with 2 bases of the junction left unmatched. The CDR3 covers 14 residues.

Note on this clone: The read stops 3 residues short of the end of the CDR3; the missing end is completed from the germline J gene. The V gene is TRBV7-2, the J gene TRBJ2-2; 7 bases line up with TRBD2. CDR3 length: 14 amino acids. CDR1 and CDR2 from the germline V gene are SGHTA and FQGNSA. The DNA read from the CDR3 is TGTGCCAGCAGCCCGGGGAGGGCTAATGAAAAG. Amino acid sequence: CASSPGRANEK. The full CDR3 sequence reads CASSPGRANEKLFF.